What follows are 15 T cell receptor beta chains derived from one specimen sequenced in a study of vaccination and CD4 T cells after COVID-19. MiXCR, run by TCRdb on the PCR reads, gives a single entry per CDR3 protein. The table shows some 22,000 distinct CDR3 sequences, with 45% to 60% occurring only once. The sequencing used CD4+ T cells from blood, collected before SARS-CoV-2 vaccination. These receptors were collected from a human donor who had recovered from COVID-19.

The chain employs TRBV4-1 and TRBJ2-7; 10 bases agree with TRBD2. The CDR3 is made up of 15 amino acids. With 3 bases clipped from V and 0 bases from J, the junction kept 2 bases outside the gene matches. CDR1 is MGHRA, CDR2 YSYEKL, per germline. The CDR3 DNA is TGCGCCAGCAGCCAGACTAGCGGGCTCTCCTACGAGCAGTACTTC. It is translated as CASSQTSGLSYEQYF.

V is TRBV30 and J is TRBJ2-1; 7 bases agree with TRBD2. V lost 0 bases and J lost 7; bases outside the gene matches: 6. CDR3 size: 14 residues. Germline assignment: CDR1 GTSNPN and CDR2 SVGIG (reference sequence). As DNA, the CDR3 is TGTGCCTGGAGTGTACCGACTAGCTCAAATGAGCAGTTCTTC. As protein: CAWSVPTSSNEQFF.

The chain couples TRBV14 to TRBJ1-2; D not resolved. This CDR3 region has 12 residues. The germline V gene encodes CDR1 SGHDN and CDR2 FVKESK. V gave up 0 bases and J gave up 5 bases, with 4 bases separating them. The CDR3 DNA reads as TGTGCCAGCAGCCAAGAAGCTTATGGCTACACCTTC. It yields the protein CASSQEAYGYTF.

V and J are TRBV28 and TRBJ2-2; D gene uncertain. Trimming removed 6 bases at V and 5 bases at J, with 16 bases between. Per germline, CDR1 MDHEN and CDR2 SYDVKM. The CDR3 is 15 amino acids. This CDR3 is CASSRTLGSTGELFF. CDR3 DNA sequence: TGTGCCAGCAGCAGAACCCTAGGAAGTACCGGGGAGCTGTTTTTT.

This clonotype was observed a handful of times. The chain recombines TRBV27 with TRBJ1-5; D unresolved. Germline V CDR1 and CDR2: MNHEY, SMNVEV (reference sequence). This CDR3 spans 13 amino acids. V lost 6 bases, J lost 4 bases, and 10 bases lay in between. The CDR3 protein is CASRYTENQPQHF. The CDR3 coding sequence is TGTGCCAGCAGATATACAGAGAATCAGCCCCAGCATTTT.

The chain carries TRBV20-1 and TRBJ2-1; 11 bases are shared with TRBD2. Germline assignment: CDR1 DFQATT and CDR2 SNEGSKA (reference sequence). This CDR3 has 15 residues. V shed 3 bases and J 5 bases; nucleotides not matched to a gene: 6. The DNA for the CDR3 is TGCAGTGCTAGGTCCGGGACTAGCGGCGACAATGAGCAGTTCTTC. Amino acids: CSARSGTSGDNEQFF.

V usage is TRBV6-1 and J usage is TRBJ2-1; D unclear. CDR3 length: 11 residues. Germline-derived CDR1 and CDR2 are MNHNS and SASEGT. Trimming pared 6 bases from V and 8 bases from J, leaving 8 bases between. Written as DNA, the CDR3 is TGTGCCAGCAGACGGTCCCATGAGCAGTTCTTC. Its translation: CASRRSHEQFF.

The chain combines TRBV6-5 with TRBJ1-5; D call uncertain. The CDR3 has 13 amino acids. V dropped 1 base and J dropped 5 bases, with 6 bases sitting between them. Per the germline V gene, CDR1 is MNHEY and CDR2 is SVGAGI. The CDR3: CASSYFGDQPQHF. CDR3 in DNA: TGTGCCAGCAGTTACTTCGGGGATCAGCCCCAGCATTTT.

The chain joins TRBV7-9 to TRBJ2-1, with unresolved D. The V gene's germline CDR1 is SEHNR and CDR2 FQNEAQ (reference sequence). This CDR3 has 14 amino acids. V was trimmed by 2 bases and J by 3 bases, leaving 8 bases between them. Here the CDR3 DNA reads TGTGCCAGCAGCTTACGGCTTCTCTACAATGAGCAGTTCTTC. Amino acid sequence: CASSLRLLYNEQFF.

V is TRBV6-2 or TRBV6-3 and J is TRBJ2-1; possibly TRBD1 for D (5 bases). V was pared by 3 bases and J by 7 bases, with 16 bases between. The CDR3 spans 15 residues. Germline CDR1 is MNHEY and CDR2 is SVGEGT. The CDR3 bases are TGTGCCAGCAGTTATAGGGTGACAGCACAGAATGAGCAGTTCTTC. The encoded protein is CASSYRVTAQNEQFF.

The gene calls are TRBV15 and TRBJ1-1; possibly TRBD1 for D (6 bases). Germline-derived CDR1 and CDR2 are LNHNV and YYDKDF (reference sequence). V dropped 0 bases and J dropped 7 bases, with 15 bases sitting between them. This CDR3 spans 15 amino acids. In nucleotides, the CDR3 is TGTGCCACCAGCAGAGAGAATACAGGGCCGCTTGAAGCTTTCTTT. Residues: CATSRENTGPLEAFF.

The chain combines TRBV6-1 with TRBJ2-1; D is unresolved. The V gene's germline CDR1 is MNHNS and CDR2 SASEGT. The germline V and J ends were trimmed by 5 bases and 0 bases, with 8 bases remaining between them. This CDR3 is 14 amino acids long. The DNA for the CDR3 is TGTGCCAGCAGTCCCCCGAGCTCCTACAATGAGCAGTTCTTC. Translated: CASSPPSSYNEQFF.

The genes are TRBV19 and TRBJ2-7, with a possible D match to TRBD1 (5 bases). The CDR3 length is 14 residues. The germline V gene encodes CDR1 LNHDA and CDR2 SQIVND (reference sequence). V lost 5 bases, J lost 3 bases, and 14 bases lay in between. The CDR3 coding sequence is TGTGCCAGTAGTCCCCGGCAGGGAAACTACGAGCAGTACTTC. Its translation is CASSPRQGNYEQYF.

J is TRBJ2-7 and V is TRBV28; TRBD2 matches at 9 bases. From germline, CDR1 is MDHEN and CDR2 SYDVKM. This CDR3 is 12 amino acids long. Trimming removed 6 bases from V and 7 bases from J; junction bases left unmatched: 4. The CDR3 sequence: CASRPSGREQYF. The CDR3 DNA is TGTGCCAGCAGGCCCAGCGGGAGGGAGCAGTACTTC.

This sequence joins TRBV27 and TRBJ2-1; D ambiguous. Germline V gene sequence: CDR1 MNHEY, CDR2 SMNVEV (reference sequence). The CDR3 runs 13 residues. V dropped 2 bases and J dropped 7 bases, with 9 bases sitting between them. The CDR3 reads CASSLIGENEQFF. CDR3 bases: TGTGCCAGCAGTTTAATAGGAGAGAATGAGCAGTTCTTC.